This entry concerns a single T cell receptor beta chain. Enrolment of Seattle patients took place during active infection, and they were followed longitudinally. This entry belongs to a study of blood T cell repertoires in COVID-19. Study-wide background: From T cells, B-cell-depleted T cells, or PBMCs came the material, which was cDNA or gDNA.

Original methodology: Amplification of reference gene primers provided the estimated nucleated cell counts. Profiling relied on immunoSEQ multiplex PCR, and the TCRdb table lists in-frame clones only, not all of them. That table gives V, J and clone size, and the DNA gave D and trimming. This table holds about 140,000 clones, about 87% found once. The CDR3 is made up of 13 amino acids. Germline assignment: CDR1 SGHTA and CDR2 FQGTGA. The ends were cut back, 4 bases at V and 12 bases at J, with 16 bases in the middle. This chain connects TRBV7-3 to TRBJ2-1; D call uncertain. Input material: peripheral blood. This clonotype was sampled from a human donor with COVID-19, enrolled during active disease. The donor label of this sample is uncertain. CDR3 sequence reads: CASSSTQSSWQFF. CDR3 DNA sequence: TGTGCCAGCAGCTCTACCCAATCAAGCTGGCAGTTCTTC.